A single sample gave rise to the 22 T cell receptor beta chains below, sequenced in a study of Ad26.COV2.S vaccination and SARS-CoV-2 variants. Assay used: immunoSEQ multiplex PCR; TCRdb lists only in-frame clones, some missing. The sample yields hundreds of thousands of clones, more than 80% seen once. Treatment in this sample: some 19 received Ad26.COV2.S at low or high dose, single or two shots; about 5 received placebo; per-sample allocation not given. Samples analyzed were those drawn on day 63 after the first vaccine or placebo injection. The sample consisted of peripheral blood, taken in a trial of Ad26.COV2.S vaccine versus placebo. The source of these receptors is a person between 18 and 59 years old who received the Ad26.COV2.S COVID-19 vaccine or a placebo.

The chain recombines TRBV9 with TRBJ2-7; TRBD2 matches 12 bases. The germline gives CDR1 SGDLS, CDR2 YYNGEE. Trimming took 5 bases from V and 4 from J; bases not matched to a gene: 4. The CDR3 spans 14 residues. The CDR3 bases are TGTGCCAGCAGTTCGACTAGCGGGAGTTACGAGCAGTACTTC. Its translation is CASSSTSGSYEQYF.

The chain has TRBV30 and TRBJ2-6, with D perhaps matching TRBD1 (6 bases). Trimming took off 4 bases at V and 0 bases at J, with 10 bases between the two ends. Germline V gene lookup returns CDR1 GTSNPN and CDR2 SVGIG (reference sequence). There are 15 residues in the CDR3. This CDR3 is CAWTGASSGANVLTF. The DNA for the CDR3 is TGTGCCTGGACAGGGGCCTCCTCTGGGGCCAACGTCCTGACTTTC.

This chain links TRBV6-2 or TRBV6-3 with TRBJ1-2, with no clear D. The CDR3 has 13 amino acids. The germline V and J ends were trimmed by 6 bases and 7 bases, with 15 bases remaining between them. Germline assignment: CDR1 MNHEY and CDR2 SVGEGT. CDR3 nucleotide sequence: TGTGCCAGCAGCCCCGGATGGAGGAGTGGCTACACCTTC. Translation gives CASSPGWRSGYTF.

V gene TRBV5-1 combines with J gene TRBJ2-7; D might be TRBD1 (6 bases). V was shortened by 6 bases and J by 6 bases, with 16 bases between the two germline ends. The germline CDR1 and CDR2 sequences are SGHRS and YFSETQ. The CDR3 runs 13 residues. CDR3 residues: CASNPQGTGEQYF. The DNA for the CDR3 is TGCGCCAGCAATCCACAGGGCACTGGCGAGCAGTACTTC.

A word on this clone: The junction differs from germline at one of its ends, possibly a read error. J is TRBJ2-1 and V is TRBV27; D is undetermined. The CDR3 runs 13 residues. Germline loops: CDR1 MNHEY, CDR2 SMNVEV (reference sequence). CDR3: CASSISSYNEQFF. In DNA, the CDR3 is TGTGCCAGCAGTATATCCTCCTACAATGAGCAGTTCTTC.

This CDR3 reads CASSDPGTSGWADEQFF. The CDR3 region has the DNA TGCGCCAGCAGTGATCCCGGGACTAGCGGATGGGCAGATGAGCAGTTCTTC. The V gene is TRBV10-1, the J gene TRBJ2-1; TRBD2 matches at 11 bases. The length of the CDR3 is 17 residues. Germline V gene sequence: CDR1 WNHNN, CDR2 SYGVQD (reference sequence). Trimming cost V 3 bases and J 8 bases; bases outside gene matches: 12.

The genes are TRBV10-2 and TRBJ1-1, with D uncertain. V was clipped by 3 bases and J by 4 bases, with 6 bases between them. CDR3 length: 12 residues. Germline V CDR1 and CDR2: WSHSY, SAAADI. CDR3 protein: CASSEWSTEAFF. For the CDR3, the DNA is TGCGCCAGCAGTGAATGGTCCACTGAAGCTTTCTTT.

This clone was counted between two and nine times. The chain carries TRBV29-1 and TRBJ2-7; D is perhaps TRBD2 (6 bases). The V end lost 4 bases, the J end lost 5 bases, and 15 bases lay between the germline ends. CDR1 is SQVTM and CDR2 is ANQGSEA in the germline V gene. The CDR3 consists of 13 residues. The CDR3 nucleotides are TGCAGCGTTGCCGACGGGCGGGGAGACGAGCAGTACTTC. It codes for CSVADGRGDEQYF.

J is TRBJ2-1 and V is TRBV24-1; TRBD1 matches 9 bases. The CDR3 has 14 residues. The V segment lost 6 bases and the J segment 12 bases; nucleotides outside the gene matches: 11. Germline CDR1 and CDR2: KGHDR and SFDVKD. The CDR3 spells CATSPGQGPRAQFF. For the CDR3, the DNA is TGTGCCACCAGTCCGGGACAGGGACCACGGGCGCAGTTCTTC.

The rearrangement uses TRBV18 and TRBJ1-2; TRBD1 aligns across 8 bases. There are 14 residues in the CDR3. CDR1 KGHSH and CDR2 LQKENI come from the germline V gene. Unmatched junction bases numbered 2, after V lost 3 bases and J lost 2 bases. CDR3 sequence (DNA): TGTGCCAGCTCACCGGGACAGGAAAACTATGGCTACACCTTC. Encoded protein: CASSPGQENYGYTF. Full variable domain (rest looked up from reference TRBV18 and TRBJ1-2): NAGVMQNPRHLVRRRGQEARLRCSPMKGHSHVYWYRQLPEEGLKFMVYLQKENIIDESGMPKERFSAEFPKEGPSILRIQQVVRGDSAAYFCASSPGQENYGYTFGSGTRLTVV.

The CDR3 DNA sequence: TGTGCCACCAGTGATCCGCGGACAGGACTTGGTGAAGCTTTCTTT. This gives the protein CATSDPRTGLGEAFF. The chain has TRBV24-1 and TRBJ1-1; 7 bases are a match to TRBD1. The CDR3 has 15 amino acids. CDR1 and CDR2 from the germline V gene are KGHDR and SFDVKD. The V and J ends lost 3 bases and 7 bases, in that order; junction bases with no gene match: 10.

The rearrangement links TRBV5-1 to TRBJ1-1; possible D gene TRBD1, 5 bases. The V gene's germline CDR1 is SGHRS and CDR2 YFSETQ. The CDR3 has 15 residues. Trimming shortened V by 0 bases and J by 3 bases, and 12 bases separated the two germline ends. For the CDR3, the DNA is TGCGCCAGCAGCTTGGGGGGGACTGGAGACACTGAAGCTTTCTTT. Protein: CASSLGGTGDTEAFF.

The chain is built from TRBV5-1 and TRBJ2-3; D ambiguous. This CDR3 contains 15 residues. The germline V gene has CDR1 SGHRS and CDR2 YFSETQ. V lost 0 bases and J 2 bases, leaving 10 bases between the germline ends. The CDR3, as DNA: TGCGCCAGCAGCTTGGGGACGGGCCTCACAGATACGCAGTATTTT. Translated: CASSLGTGLTDTQYF.

This sequence joins TRBV7-2 and TRBJ1-2; TRBD1 aligns across 12 bases. J was trimmed by 11 bases and V by 4 bases; bases with no gene match: 14. CDR1 is SGHTA, CDR2 FQGNSA, per germline. This CDR3 spans 16 amino acids. CDR3 loop: CASSSVGGQGAQGYTF. The CDR3 coding sequence is TGTGCCAGCAGCTCAGTCGGGGGACAGGGGGCCCAGGGATACACCTTC.

This clone was observed many times. The J gene is TRBJ2-1, the V gene TRBV19, with TRBD2 matching 10 bases. Germline trimming cut 8 bases from V and 6 bases from J; bases unmatched to any gene: 10. CDR3 length: 15 amino acids. Germline values: CDR1 LNHDA, CDR2 SQIVND (reference sequence). CDR3 nucleotides: TGTGCCAGTCGTGAACTAGCGGGGTTTGGCAATGAGCAGTTCTTC. Translating gives CASRELAGFGNEQFF.

The J gene is TRBJ2-1, the V gene TRBV7-6; 7 bases align to TRBD1. Germline CDR1 and CDR2: SGHVS and FNYEAQ. V trimming: 2 bases; J trimming: 5 bases; junction bases outside the gene matches: 15. The CDR3 loop spans 18 amino acids. CDR3 sequence (DNA): TGTGCCAGCAGCTTAATCTACGGGGTACAGGGGTTGGACAATGAGCAGTTCTTC. This sequence encodes CASSLIYGVQGLDNEQFF.

This clone was counted a single time. V gene TRBV7-6 combines with J gene TRBJ1-4; no reliable D call. The CDR3 contains 14 residues. Trimming removed 2 bases from V and 7 bases from J, with 11 bases in between. Germline CDR1 SGHVS, CDR2 FNYEAQ. The CDR3 protein is CASSLPGFGEKLFF. DNA for the CDR3: TGTGCCAGCAGCTTACCCGGGTTCGGTGAAAAACTGTTTTTT.

The V and J genes are TRBV29-1 and TRBJ2-1; TRBD2 might be the D (6 bases). This CDR3 contains 13 residues. Germline CDR1 SQVTM, CDR2 ANQGSEA. The germline V and J ends were trimmed by 7 bases and 7 bases, with 17 bases remaining between them. In DNA, the CDR3 is TGCAGCGCGACTAGGCTTTCCCCAAATGAGCAGTTCTTC. Its translation is CSATRLSPNEQFF.

The chain carries TRBV27 and TRBJ2-7; 7 nucleotides match TRBD1. Trimming took 0 bases from V and 3 from J; bases not matched to a gene: 11. CDR3 length equals 17 residues. Germline CDR1 reads MNHEY; CDR2 reads SMNVEV (reference sequence). The CDR3: CASSLSSSGTVIYEQYF. CDR3 coding DNA: TGTGCCAGCAGTTTATCATCCTCCGGGACAGTGATCTACGAGCAGTACTTC.

This clone was recorded once. The chain links TRBV7-9 to TRBJ2-1, with 8 bases lining up with TRBD2. J gave up 7 bases and V 1 base, and 9 bases lay outside the gene matches. The CDR3 length is 16 residues. Germline lookup yields CDR1 SEHNR and CDR2 FQNEAQ (reference sequence). DNA of the CDR3: TGTGCCAGCAGCTTAGGAAGTAGCGGGGTCTGGAATGAGCAGTTCTTC. Translating gives CASSLGSSGVWNEQFF.

This clone was recorded a few times. This CDR3 is CASSQDLGKGNTEAFF. In nucleotides, the CDR3 is TGTGCCAGCAGCCAAGATCTTGGAAAAGGGAACACTGAAGCTTTCTTT. This chain uses TRBV4-2 with TRBJ1-1; D is uncertain. Germline CDR1 is LGHNA and CDR2 is YNFKEQ. The CDR3 contains 16 residues. Trimming shortened V by 0 bases and J by 1 base, and 12 bases separated the two germline ends.

The chain recombines TRBV10-3 with TRBJ2-3; TRBD1 or TRBD2 may be the D gene (5 bases each). The CDR3 has 14 residues. Germline CDR1 is ENHRY and CDR2 is SYGVKD. Deletions cut 8 bases from V and 2 bases from J, with 14 bases between. CDR3 sequence (DNA): TGTGCCATCTCCGGGGCCCCTAACACAGATACGCAGTATTTT. It is translated as CAISGAPNTDTQYF.